This TCR beta chain was captured by sequencing in a study of CD8+CD57+ T cells in acquired aplastic anemia. The overall study: The mean DNA yield obtained from sorted CD4+ and CD8+ cells came to roughly 3.4 ug.

This CDR3 region has 17 residues. Trimming took 6 bases from V and 5 from J; bases not matched to a gene: 14. Germline V lookup: CDR1 SEHNR, CDR2 FQNEAQ (reference sequence). TCR beta VDJ and CDR3 profiling used genomic DNA as template. MiXCR, run by TCRdb on the reads, gives a single entry per CDR3 protein. The profile shows under 200,000 distinct CDR3 sequences, over 60% of them singletons. V and J are TRBV7-9 and TRBJ2-1; 9 bases align to TRBD1. The specimen was sorted CD4+, CD8+, or CD8+CD57+ T cells (not recorded which) from PBMCs. This receptor was identified in a human donor with severe aplastic anemia or a healthy control (not recorded which). The CDR3 here is CASSLHPTGGMDNEQFF. In DNA, the CDR3 is TGTGCCAGCAGTTTACATCCGACAGGGGGAATGGACAATGAGCAGTTCTTC.